This is a list of T cell receptor beta chains from one sample in a study of prognosis after radiotherapy for stage I lung cancer. TCRdb ran MiXCR on the multiplex PCR reads and lists one entry per CDR3 protein. The table lists tens of thousands of distinct CDR3 sequences, about 33% of them singletons. The starting material was PBMCs, obtained before or after stereotactic body radiation therapy (not recorded which). These receptors were taken from a donor aged 50 or older with non-small cell lung cancer. CDR3s include the opening cysteine and the closing phenylalanine or tryptophan. A D gene is named only where the DNA matches it firmly. Clone size is not always given. Where it is, it says once, few, many or a class for expanded clones.

V: TRBV19
D: .
J: TRBJ2-4
size: .
length: 12
DNA: TGTGCCAGTAGTAGGGGACCGGGCGTGTGGTACTTC
CDR3: CASSRGPGVWYF

V: TRBV29-1
D: .
J: TRBJ2-7
size: once
length: 13
DNA: TGCAGCGTTCGGGCAGGGGGGACCAACGAGCAGTACTTC
CDR3: CSVRAGGTNEQYF

V: TRBV18
D: .
J: TRBJ2-5
size: .
length: 14
DNA: TGTGCCAGCTCACCGGGCCTAGCCCAAGAGACCCAGTACTTC
CDR3: CASSPGLAQETQYF

V: TRBV6-5
D: .
J: TRBJ2-5
size: many
length: 13
DNA: TGTGCCAGCAGTTACCCAGGGCAGGAGACCCAGTACTTC
CDR3: CASSYPGQETQYF

V: TRBV5-1
D: .
J: TRBJ2-5
size: many
length: 14
DNA: TGCGCCAGCAGCTCCGGGACTCCACAAGAGACCCAGTACTTC
CDR3: CASSSGTPQETQYF

V: TRBV20-1
D: .
J: TRBJ2-2
size: .
length: 16
DNA: TGCAGTGCTACCAGCCTCCAGGGCGAGAGCACCGGGGAGCTGTTTTTT
CDR3: CSATSLQGESTGELFF

V: TRBV7-2
D: .
J: TRBJ2-5
size: .
length: 14
DNA: TGTGCCAGCAGCTTAGAGGCAGGACAAGAGACCCAGTACTTC
CDR3: CASSLEAGQETQYF

V: TRBV25-1
D: .
J: TRBJ2-7
size: many
length: 17
DNA: TGTGCCAGCAGTCGGCCAGGATCCCCCGACTTTTCCTACGAGCAGTACTTC
CDR3: CASSRPGSPDFSYEQYF

V: TRBV27
D: TRBD1
J: TRBJ1-1
size: .
length: 13
DNA: TGTGTCAGCAGTCACAGGGGTCCCACTGAAGCTTTCTTT
CDR3: CVSSHRGPTEAFF

V: TRBV7-9
D: TRBD1
J: TRBJ1-2
size: .
length: 13
DNA: TGTGCCAGCAGCTCACTTGCCTCGGGACAGGACAACTTC
CDR3: CASSSLASGQDNF

V: TRBV7-2
D: TRBD1
J: TRBJ1-1
size: many
length: 17
DNA: TGTGCCAGCAGCCCTAGATTCTGGACAGGGTGGAACACTGAAGCTTTCTTT
CDR3: CASSPRFWTGWNTEAFF

V: TRBV13
D: TRBD1
J: TRBJ2-7
size: many
length: 16
DNA: TGTGCCAGCAGCGAACGATCGGGACAGAACCCTTACGAGCAGTACTTC
CDR3: CASSERSGQNPYEQYF

V: TRBV20-1
D: .
J: TRBJ2-1
size: many
length: 13
DNA: TGCAGTGCTAGAGGTTCGTCAGTCAATGAGCAGTTCTTC
CDR3: CSARGSSVNEQFF

V: TRBV20-1
D: .
J: TRBJ2-7
size: many
length: 16
DNA: TGCAGTGCCTCTCGGGGGACACCGCAGAGCCTATACGAGCAGTACTTC
CDR3: CSASRGTPQSLYEQYF

V: TRBV20-1
D: .
J: TRBJ1-6
size: many
length: 13
DNA: TGCAGTGCTAGTTGGGCGGATAATTCACCCCTCCACTTT
CDR3: CSASWADNSPLHF

V: TRBV24-1
D: .
J: TRBJ1-1
size: many
length: 13
DNA: TGTGCCACCAGTGATGGACTGAGCGAGGTAGCTTTCTTT
CDR3: CATSDGLSEVAFF

V: TRBV7-8
D: TRBD1
J: TRBJ2-1
size: many
length: 16
DNA: TGTGCCAGCAGCTCGAGGGTTACAGGGGGCCGGAATGAGCAGTTCTTC
CDR3: CASSSRVTGGRNEQFF

V: TRBV30
D: .
J: TRBJ1-2
size: .
length: 14
DNA: TGTGCCTGGAGTCAATGGGGCCTCCGTTATGGCTACACCTTC
CDR3: CAWSQWGLRYGYTF

V: TRBV5-6
D: .
J: TRBJ2-7
size: many
length: 13
DNA: TGTGCCAGCAGCTCGGGGCCGAGCTACGAGCAGTACTTC
CDR3: CASSSGPSYEQYF

V: TRBV19
D: .
J: TRBJ1-5
size: .
length: 16
DNA: TGTGCCATTAGCACTCCGGGACATGGGGACAATCAGCCCCAGCATTTT
CDR3: CAISTPGHGDNQPQHF

V: TRBV5-1
D: .
J: TRBJ2-2
size: many
length: 13
DNA: TGCGCCAGCAGCTTAGCCGGGACCGGGGAGCTGTTTTTT
CDR3: CASSLAGTGELFF

V: TRBV7-9
D: TRBD2
J: TRBJ2-1
size: many
length: 19
DNA: TGTGCCAGCAGCCAGGGGGCTAGCGGGAGCGCCGCGTCCTACAATGAGCAGTTCTTC
CDR3: CASSQGASGSAASYNEQFF

V: TRBV28
D: TRBD1
J: TRBJ1-6
size: many
length: 16
DNA: TGTGCCAGCAGTATCCCGGGACAGGGGATCAATTCACCCCTCCACTTT
CDR3: CASSIPGQGINSPLHF

V: TRBV20-1
D: .
J: TRBJ2-7
size: .
length: 14
DNA: TGCAGTGCCCGATCGGTACCGACCTCCTACGAGCAGTACTTC
CDR3: CSARSVPTSYEQYF

V: TRBV18
D: TRBD1
J: TRBJ1-4
size: many
length: 15
DNA: TGTGCCAGCTCACCGGAGAGGGGGCGGGATGAAAAACTGTTTTTT
CDR3: CASSPERGRDEKLFF

V: TRBV28
D: .
J: TRBJ2-3
size: many
length: 16
DNA: TGTGCCAGCAGAACGCTAAGGGGTTACTTCACAGATACGCAGTATTTT
CDR3: CASRTLRGYFTDTQYF

V: TRBV14
D: .
J: TRBJ1-3
size: .
length: 15
DNA: TGTGCCAGCAGCGAAAGCAAGGGGTCTAGAAACACCATATATTTT
CDR3: CASSESKGSRNTIYF

V: TRBV5-1
D: .
J: TRBJ2-7
size: few
length: 12
DNA: TGCGCCAGCAGCTTGGGGCCTCACGAGCAGTACTTC
CDR3: CASSLGPHEQYF

V: TRBV25-1
D: .
J: TRBJ2-7
size: once
length: 12
DNA: TGTGCCAGTTCGGCGAGCTCCTACGAGCAGTACTTC
CDR3: CASSASSYEQYF

V: TRBV19
D: .
J: TRBJ1-4
size: many
length: 13
DNA: TGTGCCAGTAGCCTCCCAAGGAATGAAAAACTGTTTTTT
CDR3: CASSLPRNEKLFF

V: TRBV19
D: .
J: TRBJ1-4
size: .
length: 15
DNA: TGTGCCAGTAGTGTGAGTGTGAAGTTGTGGGAAAAACTGTTTTTT
CDR3: CASSVSVKLWEKLFF

V: TRBV7-6
D: TRBD2
J: TRBJ2-7
size: many
length: 14
DNA: TGTGCCTCTATAGGGACTAGCGGAACCTACGAGCAGTACTTC
CDR3: CASIGTSGTYEQYF

V: TRBV30
D: TRBD1
J: TRBJ1-6
size: .
length: 12
DNA: TGTGCCTGGGGACAGGGGAGTTCACCCCTCCACTTT
CDR3: CAWGQGSSPLHF

V: TRBV5-1
D: .
J: TRBJ2-1
size: many
length: 15
DNA: TGCGCCAGCAGCTTAGATGTAACACACAGAAATGAGCAGTTCTTC
CDR3: CASSLDVTHRNEQFF

V: TRBV3-1
D: .
J: TRBJ2-2
size: many
length: 14
DNA: TGTGCCAGCAGCCGACGAGAGAACACCGGGGAGCTGTTTTTT
CDR3: CASSRRENTGELFF

V: TRBV6-2/TRBV6-3
D: TRBD1
J: TRBJ2-1
size: .
length: 14
DNA: TGTGCCAGCAGTCCCATGGACAGGGTCGGTGAGCAGTTCTTC
CDR3: CASSPMDRVGEQFF

V: TRBV6-1
D: .
J: TRBJ2-2
size: medium-sized
length: 15
DNA: TGTGCCAGCAGGGGCGGGACCTCGAACACCGGGGAGCTGTTTTTT
CDR3: CASRGGTSNTGELFF

V: TRBV5-1
D: .
J: TRBJ2-2
size: many
length: 16
DNA: TGCGCCAGCAGCTTTGAAAGTCTAATTTCCTCCGGGGAGCTGTTTTTT
CDR3: CASSFESLISSGELFF

V: TRBV20-1
D: TRBD1
J: TRBJ2-7
size: many
length: 13
DNA: TGCAGTGCTAGCGGAGACAGGGACCCTCGGCAGTACTTC
CDR3: CSASGDRDPRQYF

V: TRBV6-2/TRBV6-3
D: .
J: TRBJ1-1
size: .
length: 14
DNA: TGTGCCAGCAGTTATGTCTCGAGGGGGGGTGAAGCTTTCTTT
CDR3: CASSYVSRGGEAFF

V: TRBV5-1
D: TRBD1
J: TRBJ1-6
size: .
length: 19
DNA: TGCGCCAGCAGCTTGGGAGGGACAGGGACAAGCTCCTATAATTCACCCCTCCACTTT
CDR3: CASSLGGTGTSSYNSPLHF

V: TRBV5-1
D: .
J: TRBJ2-5
size: many
length: 15
DNA: TGCGCCAGCAGCTTATTAGGGTTTGGGCAAGAGACCCAGTACTTC
CDR3: CASSLLGFGQETQYF

V: TRBV5-1
D: TRBD2
J: TRBJ2-3
size: many
length: 14
DNA: TGCGCCAGCGGACTAGCGCTAAGCACAGATACGCAGTATTTT
CDR3: CASGLALSTDTQYF

V: TRBV7-9
D: .
J: TRBJ2-7
size: .
length: 16
DNA: TGTGCCAACAGCGAGAAGGGGATAGCTGGATCCTACGAGCAGTACTTC
CDR3: CANSEKGIAGSYEQYF

V: TRBV6-1
D: .
J: TRBJ2-7
size: once
length: 16
DNA: TGCGCCAGCATTGAATTCCCGGGGTACGTCTCCTACGAGCAGTACTTC
CDR3: CASIEFPGYVSYEQYF

V: TRBV6-5
D: TRBD2
J: TRBJ2-7
size: .
length: 16
DNA: TGTGCCAGCAGTTACTCTAGGGGACTAGTCATCTACGAGCAGTACTTC
CDR3: CASSYSRGLVIYEQYF